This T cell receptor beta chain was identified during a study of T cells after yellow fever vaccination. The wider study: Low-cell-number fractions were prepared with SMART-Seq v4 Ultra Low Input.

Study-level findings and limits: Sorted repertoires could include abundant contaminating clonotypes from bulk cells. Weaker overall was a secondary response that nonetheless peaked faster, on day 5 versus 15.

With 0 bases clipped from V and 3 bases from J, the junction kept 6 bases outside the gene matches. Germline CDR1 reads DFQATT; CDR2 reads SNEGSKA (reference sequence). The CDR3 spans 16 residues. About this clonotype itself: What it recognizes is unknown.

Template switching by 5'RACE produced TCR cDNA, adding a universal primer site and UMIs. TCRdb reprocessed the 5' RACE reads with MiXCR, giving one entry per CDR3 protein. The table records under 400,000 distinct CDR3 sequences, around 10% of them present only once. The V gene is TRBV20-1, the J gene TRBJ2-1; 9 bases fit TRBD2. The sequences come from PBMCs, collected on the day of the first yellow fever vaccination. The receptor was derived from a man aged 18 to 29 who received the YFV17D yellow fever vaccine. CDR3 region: CSARDAASGDYNEQFF. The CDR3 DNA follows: TGCAGTGCTAGAGATGCCGCTAGCGGGGACTACAATGAGCAGTTCTTC.